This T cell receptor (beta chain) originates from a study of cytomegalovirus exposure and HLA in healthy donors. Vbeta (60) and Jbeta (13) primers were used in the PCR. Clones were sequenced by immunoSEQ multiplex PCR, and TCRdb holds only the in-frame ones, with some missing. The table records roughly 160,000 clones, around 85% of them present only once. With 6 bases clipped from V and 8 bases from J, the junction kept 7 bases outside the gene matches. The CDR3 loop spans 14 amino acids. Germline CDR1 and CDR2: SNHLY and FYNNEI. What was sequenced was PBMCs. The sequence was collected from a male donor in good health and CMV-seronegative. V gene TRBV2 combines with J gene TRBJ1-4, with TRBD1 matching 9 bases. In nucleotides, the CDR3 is TGTGCCAGCAGGGTACAGGGGGCACGGGAAAAACTGTTTTTT. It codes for CASRVQGAREKLFF.